These 27 T cell receptor beta chains were sequenced from one sample in a study of a mutant IDH1 vaccine in newly diagnosed glioma. Time point specified: week 5, during vaccination. The vaccine gave 300 ug of a 20-mer mutant IDH1 peptide subcutaneously per dose. TCRdb keeps only in-frame clones here, not all; method: immunoSEQ multiplex PCR. The sample shows about 37,000 clones, about 86% of them seen only once. Antigen specificity for these receptors is unknown. The specimen comprised PBMCs, sampled from a glioma patient whose treatment included an IDH1 peptide vaccine. The receptor source for this set is a man aged 30 to 39 with glioma.

This clone has more than one count but fewer than ten. V and J are TRBV2 and TRBJ1-5; D uncertain. CDR3 size: 12 residues. Germline V gives CDR1 SNHLY, CDR2 FYNNEI. V gave up 4 bases and J gave up 4 bases, with 5 bases separating them. The chain's CDR3 is CASSVGNQPQHF. The CDR3, as DNA: TGTGCCAGCAGTGTAGGGAATCAGCCCCAGCATTTT.

This sequence joins TRBV6-1 and TRBJ1-5, with D possibly matching TRBD1 (5 bases). Germline V gene sequence: CDR1 MNHNS, CDR2 SASEGT. The V end was cut by 2 bases, the J end by 7 bases, with 15 bases between. This CDR3 spans 15 amino acids. CDR3 bases: TGTGCCAGCAGTGAATCCTTCCTGTCAGGGCAGCCCCAGCATTTT. Its protein is CASSESFLSGQPQHF.

The genes are TRBV5-4 and TRBJ2-1; 16 bases fit TRBD2. The germline V gene has CDR1 SGHNT and CDR2 YYREEE (reference sequence). V lost 4 bases, J lost 9 bases, and 7 bases stayed unmatched. CDR3 length: 16 amino acids. The CDR3 loop reads CASSHGTSGRAGEQFF. DNA of the CDR3: TGTGCCAGCAGCCACGGGACTAGCGGGAGGGCCGGTGAGCAGTTCTTC.

The rearrangement links TRBV4-2 to TRBJ2-3, with 8 bases fitting TRBD2. Germline trimming cut 0 bases from V and 0 bases from J; bases unmatched to any gene: 11. There are 19 residues in the CDR3. The germline V gene has CDR1 LGHNA and CDR2 YNFKEQ. In DNA, the CDR3 is TGTGCCAGCAGCCAAGAAGGGGGTGAGGCGGGAGGTAGCACAGATACGCAGTATTTT. This sequence encodes CASSQEGGEAGGSTDTQYF.

The chain combines TRBV7-2 with TRBJ2-5; D not resolved. V was shortened by 4 bases and J by 1 base, with 1 base between the two germline ends. In germline, CDR1 is SGHTA, CDR2 FQGNSA. This CDR3 spans 11 amino acids. CDR3 in DNA: TGTGCCAGCAGCTCCCAAGAGACCCAGTACTTC. Its protein is CASSSQETQYF.

The chain is built from TRBV6-1 and TRBJ2-3; 9 positions match TRBD2. Trimming cost V 4 bases and J 5 bases; bases outside gene matches: 7. The CDR3 totals 15 residues. In germline, CDR1 is MNHNS, CDR2 SASEGT. DNA of the CDR3: TGTGCCAGCAGTGTAGATAGCGGGAGTGTAGATACGCAGTATTTT. Translated, it gives CASSVDSGSVDTQYF.

The chain has TRBV4-3 and TRBJ1-2; D is unresolved. The CDR3 contains 15 residues. Germline V CDR1 and CDR2: LGHNA, YSLEER. The V and J ends lost 3 bases and 8 bases respectively, with 19 bases between them. In DNA form, the CDR3 reads TGCGCCAGCAGCCAGGGCGAGGGCTATTTCGAGGGCTACACCTTC. Translated, it gives CASSQGEGYFEGYTF.

The genes are TRBV10-1 and TRBJ2-7, with 16 positions matching TRBD2. This CDR3 has 19 amino acids. Germline V gene lookup returns CDR1 WNHNN and CDR2 SYGVQD (reference sequence). Trimming took 2 bases from V and 1 from J; bases not matched to a gene: 8. The CDR3 nucleotides read TGCGCCAGCAGTGAGGGGACTAGCGGGAGGGCCTCTCGGTCCTACGAGCAGTACTTC. It yields the protein CASSEGTSGRASRSYEQYF.

The chain couples TRBV5-6 to TRBJ2-7; D is unresolved. V was clipped by 0 bases and J by 7 bases, with 14 bases between them. This CDR3 is built from 14 residues. CDR1 is SGHDT, CDR2 YYEEEE, per germline. The CDR3 is CASSLGDAVIEQYF. The DNA for the CDR3 is TGTGCCAGCAGCTTGGGAGACGCCGTCATAGAGCAGTACTTC.

The chain couples TRBV6-1 to TRBJ1-5; no clear D gene. The germline V gene encodes CDR1 MNHNS and CDR2 SASEGT. The CDR3 contains 15 residues. With 7 bases removed from V and 2 bases from J, the gap between germline ends came to 15 bases. CDR3 in amino acids: CASKPKGEGNQPQHF. The CDR3, as DNA: TGTGCCAGCAAGCCGAAGGGCGAGGGCAATCAGCCCCAGCATTTT.

The rearrangement joins TRBV6-5 to TRBJ2-1; perhaps TRBD2 as D (6 bases). Germline V gene sequence: CDR1 MNHEY, CDR2 SVGAGI. V was pared by 6 bases and J by 6 bases, with 18 bases between. The CDR3 extends over 15 amino acids. CDR3 nucleotides: TGTGCCAGCAGGGCCCCGGGGGAAAGTATCAATGAGCAGTTCTTC. It codes for CASRAPGESINEQFF.

The chain links TRBV10-1 to TRBJ2-2; 8 bases agree with TRBD2. The V segment lost 3 bases and the J segment 0 bases; nucleotides outside the gene matches: 9. The CDR3 consists of 18 residues. Germline loops: CDR1 WNHNN, CDR2 SYGVQD (reference sequence). The CDR3 reads CASSDFGRADANTGELFF. CDR3 nucleotide sequence: TGCGCCAGCAGTGATTTCGGGAGGGCGGACGCGAACACCGGGGAGCTGTTTTTT.

The chain uses TRBV7-2 and TRBJ1-5; 7 positions agree with TRBD1. Germline V gene lookup returns CDR1 SGHTA and CDR2 FQGNSA. The trim removed 5 bases at V and 4 bases at J, leaving 11 bases unmatched. The CDR3 sequence is 16 residues long. The chain's CDR3 is CASSSSRTGQNQPQHF. The CDR3, as DNA: TGTGCCAGCAGCAGCAGTAGGACAGGACAAAATCAGCCCCAGCATTTT.

The chain combines TRBV6-1 with TRBJ2-7, with D possibly TRBD2 on 5 matching bases. In germline, CDR1 is MNHNS, CDR2 SASEGT. The CDR3 is 13 amino acids. The V end lost 4 bases, the J end lost 3 bases, and 10 bases lay between the germline ends. This CDR3 is CASSGVSVYEQYF. The CDR3 coding sequence is TGTGCCAGCAGTGGGGTTAGCGTCTACGAGCAGTACTTC.

This chain links TRBV5-1 with TRBJ1-1, with D possibly TRBD1 on 5 matching bases. With 2 bases removed from V and 5 bases from J, the gap between germline ends came to 10 bases. The CDR3 has 13 residues. Germline V gives CDR1 SGHRS, CDR2 YFSETQ. CDR3 region: CASSFEGKTEAFF. CDR3 coding DNA: TGCGCCAGCAGCTTCGAGGGGAAGACTGAAGCTTTCTTT.

The chain combines TRBV6-5 with TRBJ1-2; 11 bases align to TRBD1. The V gene end was trimmed by 1 base and the J gene end by 4 bases; junction bases not matched to a gene: 5. CDR1 is MNHEY and CDR2 is SVGAGI in the germline V gene. This CDR3 spans 16 amino acids. DNA of the CDR3: TGTGCCAGCAGTTACTTACGGACAGGGGGCGGCTATGGCTACACCTTC. The encoded protein is CASSYLRTGGGYGYTF.

V is TRBV29-1 and J is TRBJ2-7; TRBD1 might be the D (6 bases). CDR1 is SQVTM and CDR2 is ANQGSEA in the germline V gene. V shed 7 bases and J shed 3 bases, with 13 bases lying between them. The length of the CDR3 is 12 residues. The CDR3 sequence: CSGQDSFYEQYF. CDR3 DNA: TGCAGCGGACAGGACAGCTTCTACGAGCAGTACTTC.

The rearrangement joins TRBV30 to TRBJ2-1; TRBD2 is a possible D gene (7 bases). The V end lost 5 bases, the J end lost 9 bases, and 23 bases lay between the germline ends. Germline V gives CDR1 GTSNPN, CDR2 SVGIG (reference sequence). The CDR3 extends over 15 amino acids. CDR3 amino acids: CAWGPRGGRAGEQFF. CDR3 nucleotide sequence: TGTGCCTGGGGGCCAAGGGGGGGGAGAGCAGGTGAGCAGTTCTTC.

This rearrangement joins TRBV7-6 to TRBJ2-1, with no clear D. This CDR3 has 12 amino acids. Germline V gives CDR1 SGHVS, CDR2 FNYEAQ. Trimming pared 5 bases from V and 6 bases from J, leaving 8 bases between. The CDR3 region is CASSPGSNEQFF. Here the CDR3 DNA reads TGTGCCAGCAGCCCGGGCAGCAATGAGCAGTTCTTC.

This sequence joins TRBV9 and TRBJ2-7, with 7 bases identical to TRBD2. Germline assignment: CDR1 SGDLS and CDR2 YYNGEE. The CDR3 length is 13 residues. The trim removed 2 bases at V and 2 bases at J, leaving 1 base unmatched. DNA for the CDR3: TGTGCCAGCAGCGTCGGGACTACCTACGAGCAGTACTTC. It is translated as CASSVGTTYEQYF.

This sequence joins TRBV29-1 and TRBJ1-2, with a possible D match to TRBD1 (5 bases). CDR1 and CDR2 from the germline V gene are SQVTM and ANQGSEA. The CDR3 has 15 amino acids. The germline V and J ends were trimmed by 0 bases and 6 bases, with 17 bases remaining between them. The CDR3 nucleotides read TGCAGCGTTGAAGAGGGGGTTATGACAGTCGATGGCTACACCTTC. This sequence encodes CSVEEGVMTVDGYTF. The variable domain in full, completed from reference TRBV29-1 and TRBJ1-2, reads SAVISQKPSRDICQRGTSLTIQCQVDSQVTMMFWYRQQPGQSLTLIATANQGSEATYESGFVIDKFPISRPNLTFSTLTVSNMSPEDSSIYLCSVEEGVMTVDGYTFGSGTRLTVV.

The chain has TRBV5-5 and TRBJ2-7; TRBD1 matches 11 bases. Germline loops: CDR1 SGHKS, CDR2 YYEKEE (reference sequence). There are 15 residues in the CDR3. V lost 4 bases to trimming and J lost 3 bases; unmatched junction nucleotides: 6. The CDR3: CASSLGQGELYEQYF. CDR3 DNA: TGTGCCAGCAGCCTGGGACAGGGGGAACTCTACGAGCAGTACTTC.

This sequence joins TRBV5-6 and TRBJ1-1; D unresolved. This CDR3 contains 13 residues. Germline lookup yields CDR1 SGHDT and CDR2 YYEEEE. V dropped 2 bases and J dropped 1 base, with 6 bases sitting between them. CDR3 sequence (DNA): TGTGCCAGCAGCTTTTGGGGGAACACTGAAGCTTTCTTT. It is translated as CASSFWGNTEAFF.

The chain has TRBV29-1 and TRBJ2-7, with 12 bases that match TRBD2. V was clipped by 6 bases and J by 0 bases; unmatched bases: 6. The CDR3 loop spans 15 amino acids. Looked up from germline, CDR1 is SQVTM and CDR2 is ANQGSEA. CDR3 sequence: CSVDGLAGNSYEQYF. In DNA form, the CDR3 reads TGCAGCGTCGATGGACTAGCGGGGAACTCCTACGAGCAGTACTTC.

V gene TRBV7-9 combines with J gene TRBJ2-1, with D perhaps matching TRBD2 (6 bases). Trimming shortened V by 6 bases and J by 9 bases, and 9 bases separated the two germline ends. CDR3 length: 11 residues. Germline values: CDR1 SEHNR, CDR2 FQNEAQ (reference sequence). The CDR3 nucleotides read TGTGCCAGCAGAACTAGCAGTGAGCAGTTCTTC. Encoded protein: CASRTSSEQFF.

The CDR3 region has the DNA TGTGCCAGCAGCTTGTATGGGGGAGGGAACACTGAAGCTTTCTTT. Amino acid sequence: CASSLYGGGNTEAFF. V and J are TRBV5-5 and TRBJ1-1; maybe TRBD1 (5 bases). V was cut by 1 base and J by 1 base, with 11 bases left in between. Germline CDR1 and CDR2: SGHKS and YYEKEE (reference sequence). This CDR3 comprises 15 residues.

This clone was counted a few times. The rearrangement links TRBV7-2 to TRBJ1-1; D gene uncertain. V shed 5 bases and J shed 0 bases, with 16 bases lying between them. The CDR3 length is 16 residues. The V gene's germline CDR1 is SGHTA and CDR2 FQGNSA. The CDR3: CASSPRAVAMNTEAFF. The CDR3 nucleotides are TGTGCCAGCAGCCCACGGGCGGTCGCTATGAACACTGAAGCTTTCTTT. Filled out from reference TRBV7-2 and TRBJ1-1, the complete variable domain reads GAGVSQSPSNKVTEKGKDVELRCDPISGHTALYWYRQSLGQGLEFLIYFQGNSAPDKSGLPSDRFSAERTGGSVSTLTIQRTQQEDSAVYLCASSPRAVAMNTEAFFGQGTRLTVV.